This T cell receptor (beta chain) stems from a study of T cells in narcolepsy. Study outcomes and limitations: Healthy controls reportedly lacked the autoreactive clonotypes serially found in patients' blood. In some patient and control memory CD4+ samples, autoreactive clones were absent.

Libraries were prepared by immunoSEQ multiplex PCR; TCRdb keeps only in-frame clonotypes and omits some of them. The table records about 29,000 clones, around 87% of them present only once. The CDR3 runs 14 residues. Per the germline V gene, CDR1 is SGHNT and CDR2 is YENEEA. J was trimmed by 6 bases and V by 4 bases; bases with no gene match: 5. Turning to this clone: Its specificity is unknown. In the same sample, other DNA sequences code for this CDR3.

The sequence was obtained from a human donor in good health. The specimen was memory (CD45RA-) CD4+ T cells from blood. The chain carries TRBV11-3 and TRBJ2-2; 7 nucleotides match TRBD1. CDR3: CASSSPTGAGELFF. In DNA, the CDR3 is TGTGCCAGCAGCTCACCAACAGGGGCCGGGGAGCTGTTTTTT. Combining the CDR3 with reference TRBV11-3 and TRBJ2-2 gives the whole variable domain EAGVVQSPRYKIIEKKQPVAFWCNPISGHNTLYWYLQNLGQGPELLIRYENEEAVDDSQLPKDRFSAERLKGVDSTLKIQPAELGDSAVYLCASSSPTGAGELFFGEGSRLTVL.